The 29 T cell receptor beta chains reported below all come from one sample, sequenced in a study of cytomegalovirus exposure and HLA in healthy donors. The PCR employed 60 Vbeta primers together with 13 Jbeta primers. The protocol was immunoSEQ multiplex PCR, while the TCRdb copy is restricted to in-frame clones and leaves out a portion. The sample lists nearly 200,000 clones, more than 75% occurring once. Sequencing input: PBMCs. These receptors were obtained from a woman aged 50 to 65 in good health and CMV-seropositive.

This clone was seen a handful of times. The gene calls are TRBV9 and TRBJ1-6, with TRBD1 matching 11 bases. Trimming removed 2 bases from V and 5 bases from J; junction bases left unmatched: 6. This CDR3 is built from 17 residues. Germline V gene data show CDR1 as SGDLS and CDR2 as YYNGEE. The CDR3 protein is CASSVGQGAVDNSPLHF. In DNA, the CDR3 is TGTGCCAGCAGCGTTGGACAGGGGGCCGTCGATAATTCACCCCTCCACTTT.

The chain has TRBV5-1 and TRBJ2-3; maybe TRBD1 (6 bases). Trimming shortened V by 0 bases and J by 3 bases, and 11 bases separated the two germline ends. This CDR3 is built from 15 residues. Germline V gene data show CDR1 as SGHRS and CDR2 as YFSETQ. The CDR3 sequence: CASSLAGDQTDTQYF. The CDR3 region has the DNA TGCGCCAGCAGCTTGGCAGGGGACCAGACAGATACGCAGTATTTT.

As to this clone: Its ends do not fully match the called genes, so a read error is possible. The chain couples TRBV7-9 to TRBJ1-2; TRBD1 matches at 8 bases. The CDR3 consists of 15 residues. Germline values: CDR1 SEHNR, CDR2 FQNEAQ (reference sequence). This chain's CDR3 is CSSSNPQGGSEGYTF. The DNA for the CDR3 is TGTTCCAGCAGCAACCCACAGGGGGGTTCTGAAGGCTACACCTTC.

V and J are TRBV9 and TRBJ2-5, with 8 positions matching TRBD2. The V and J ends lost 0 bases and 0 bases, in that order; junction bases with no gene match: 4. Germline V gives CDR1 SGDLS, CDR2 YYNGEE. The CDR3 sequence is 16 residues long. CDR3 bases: TGTGCCAGCAGCGTAGGTTCTAGCGGGTACCAAGAGACCCAGTACTTC. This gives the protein CASSVGSSGYQETQYF. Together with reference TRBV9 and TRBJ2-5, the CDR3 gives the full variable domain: DSGVTQTPKHLITATGQRVTLRCSPRSGDLSVYWYQQSLDQGLQFLIQYYNGEERAKGNILERFSAQQFPDLHSELNLSSLELGDSALYFCASSVGSSGYQETQYFGPGTRLLVL.

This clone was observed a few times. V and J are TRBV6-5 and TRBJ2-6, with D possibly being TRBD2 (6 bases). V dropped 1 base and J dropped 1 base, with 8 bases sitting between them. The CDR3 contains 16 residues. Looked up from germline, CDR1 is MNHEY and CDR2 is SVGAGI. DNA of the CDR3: TGTGCCAGCAGTTACTGGGGGGAGTCTGGGGCCAACGTCCTGACTTTC. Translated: CASSYWGESGANVLTF.

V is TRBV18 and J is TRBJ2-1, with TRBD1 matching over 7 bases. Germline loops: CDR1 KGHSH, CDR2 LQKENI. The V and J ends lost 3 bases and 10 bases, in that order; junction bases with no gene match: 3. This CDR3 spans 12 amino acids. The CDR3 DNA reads TGTGCCAGCTCACCTTCGGACAGGGAGCAGTTCTTC. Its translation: CASSPSDREQFF. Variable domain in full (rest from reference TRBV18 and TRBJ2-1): NAGVMQNPRHLVRRRGQEARLRCSPMKGHSHVYWYRQLPEEGLKFMVYLQKENIIDESGMPKERFSAEFPKEGPSILRIQQVVRGDSAAYFCASSPSDREQFFGPGTRLTVL.

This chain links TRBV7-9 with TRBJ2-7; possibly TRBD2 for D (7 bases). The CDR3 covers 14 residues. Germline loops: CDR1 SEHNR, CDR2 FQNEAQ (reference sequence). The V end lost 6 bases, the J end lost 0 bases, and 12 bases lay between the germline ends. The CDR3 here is CASRKGGVSYEQYF. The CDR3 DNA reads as TGTGCCAGCAGAAAAGGGGGGGTCTCCTACGAGCAGTACTTC.

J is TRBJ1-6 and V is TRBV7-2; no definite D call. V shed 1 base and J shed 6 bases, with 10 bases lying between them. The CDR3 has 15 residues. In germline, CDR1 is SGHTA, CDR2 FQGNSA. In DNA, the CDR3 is TGTGCCAGCAGCTTAGGCCGGGTTCCTAATTCACCCCTCCACTTT. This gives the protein CASSLGRVPNSPLHF. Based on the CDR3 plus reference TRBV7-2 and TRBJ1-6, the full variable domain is GAGVSQSPSNKVTEKGKDVELRCDPISGHTALYWYRQSLGQGLEFLIYFQGNSAPDKSGLPSDRFSAERTGGSVSTLTIQRTQQEDSAVYLCASSLGRVPNSPLHFGNGTRLTVT.

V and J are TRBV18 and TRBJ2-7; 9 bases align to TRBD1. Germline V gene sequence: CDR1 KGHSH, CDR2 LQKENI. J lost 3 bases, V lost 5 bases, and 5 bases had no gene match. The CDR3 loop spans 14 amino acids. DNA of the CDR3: TGTGCCAGCTCAGACTCGACAGGGGGCTACGAGCAGTACTTC. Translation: CASSDSTGGYEQYF.

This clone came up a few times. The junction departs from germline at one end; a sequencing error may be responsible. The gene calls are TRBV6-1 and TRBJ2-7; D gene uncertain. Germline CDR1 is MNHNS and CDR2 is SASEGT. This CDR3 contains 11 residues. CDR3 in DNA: TGTGCCAGCACCCTGAACTACGGGCAGTACTTC. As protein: CASTLNYGQYF.

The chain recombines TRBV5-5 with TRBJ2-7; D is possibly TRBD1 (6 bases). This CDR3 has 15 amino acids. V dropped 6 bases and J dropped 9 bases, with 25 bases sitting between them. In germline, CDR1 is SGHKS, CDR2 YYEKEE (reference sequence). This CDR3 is CASTDRTAGALGQYF. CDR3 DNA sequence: TGTGCCAGCACTGATAGGACAGCCGGGGCCTTGGGGCAGTACTTC.

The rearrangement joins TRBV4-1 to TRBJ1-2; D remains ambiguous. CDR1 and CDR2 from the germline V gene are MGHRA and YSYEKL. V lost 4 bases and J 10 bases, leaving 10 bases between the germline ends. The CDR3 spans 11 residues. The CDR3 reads CASSRDTFYTF. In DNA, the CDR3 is TGCGCCAGCAGCCGCGATACCTTCTACACCTTC.

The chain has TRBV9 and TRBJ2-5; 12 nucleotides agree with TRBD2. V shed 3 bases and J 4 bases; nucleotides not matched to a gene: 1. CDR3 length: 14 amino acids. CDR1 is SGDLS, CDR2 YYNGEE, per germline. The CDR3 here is CASSASGGGETQYF. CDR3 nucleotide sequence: TGTGCCAGCAGCGCTAGCGGGGGGGGAGAGACCCAGTACTTC.

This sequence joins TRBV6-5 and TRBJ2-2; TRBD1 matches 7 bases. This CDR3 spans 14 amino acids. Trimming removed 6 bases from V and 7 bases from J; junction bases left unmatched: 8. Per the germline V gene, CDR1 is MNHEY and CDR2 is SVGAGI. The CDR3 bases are TGTGCCAGCAGGCCAACAGGGGTAGGCGGGGAGCTGTTTTTT. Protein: CASRPTGVGGELFF.

The CDR3 region is CASIEDRGNYEQYF. The CDR3 DNA reads as TGTGCCAGCATAGAAGACAGGGGCAACTACGAGCAGTACTTC. This chain joins TRBV2 and TRBJ2-7, with 8 nucleotides matching TRBD1. In germline, CDR1 is SNHLY, CDR2 FYNNEI. This CDR3 is 14 amino acids long. V dropped 7 bases and J dropped 3; count of bases not matched to a gene: 8.

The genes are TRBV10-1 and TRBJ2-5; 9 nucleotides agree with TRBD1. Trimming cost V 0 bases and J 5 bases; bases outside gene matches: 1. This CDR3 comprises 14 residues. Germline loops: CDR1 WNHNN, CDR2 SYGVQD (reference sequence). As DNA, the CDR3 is TGCGCCAGCAGTGAGTCGACAGGGGGGGAGACCCAGTACTTC. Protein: CASSESTGGETQYF.

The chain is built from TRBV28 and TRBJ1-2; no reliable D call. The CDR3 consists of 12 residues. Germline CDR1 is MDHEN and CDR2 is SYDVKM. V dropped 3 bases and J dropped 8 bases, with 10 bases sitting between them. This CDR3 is CASSFSGQGYTF. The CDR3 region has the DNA TGTGCCAGCAGTTTTAGCGGTCAGGGCTACACCTTC.

CDR3: CASSPGEGSWDTEAFF. As DNA, the CDR3 is TGTGCCAGCTCACCGGGGGAGGGATCGTGGGACACTGAAGCTTTCTTT. This chain joins TRBV18 and TRBJ1-1; tentative D call: TRBD1 (5 bases). Germline assignment: CDR1 KGHSH and CDR2 LQKENI. The CDR3 consists of 16 residues. Trimming stripped 3 bases from V and 3 bases from J, with 17 bases between.

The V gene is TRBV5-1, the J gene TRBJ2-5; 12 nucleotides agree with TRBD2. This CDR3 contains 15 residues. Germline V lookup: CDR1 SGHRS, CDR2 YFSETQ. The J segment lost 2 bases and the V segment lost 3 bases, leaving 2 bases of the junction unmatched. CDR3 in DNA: TGCGCCAGCAGCTGGGGACTAGCGGGTCAAGAGACCCAGTACTTC. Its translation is CASSWGLAGQETQYF.

The CDR3: CASSLAPALSQETQYF. CDR3 bases: TGCGCCAGCAGCTTGGCTCCAGCGCTCTCACAAGAGACCCAGTACTTC. The genes are TRBV5-1 and TRBJ2-5; D ambiguous. The CDR3 totals 16 residues. V lost 0 bases and J 2 bases, leaving 14 bases between the germline ends. Germline CDR1 reads SGHRS; CDR2 reads YFSETQ.

The CDR3 region has the DNA TGTGCCATCAGAAAACAGTCCAGCTCCTACAATGAGCAGTTCTTC. Its protein product is CAIRKQSSSYNEQFF. The rearrangement uses TRBV10-3 and TRBJ2-1; D is unresolved. The CDR3 extends over 15 amino acids. Trimming shortened V by 6 bases and J by 0 bases, and 12 bases separated the two germline ends. Germline V gene lookup returns CDR1 ENHRY and CDR2 SYGVKD.

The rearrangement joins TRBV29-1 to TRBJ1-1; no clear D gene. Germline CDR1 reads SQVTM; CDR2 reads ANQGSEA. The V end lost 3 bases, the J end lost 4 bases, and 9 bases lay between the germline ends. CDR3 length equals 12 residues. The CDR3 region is CSVDPGSTEAFF. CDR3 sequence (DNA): TGCAGCGTTGATCCGGGGAGCACTGAAGCTTTCTTT.

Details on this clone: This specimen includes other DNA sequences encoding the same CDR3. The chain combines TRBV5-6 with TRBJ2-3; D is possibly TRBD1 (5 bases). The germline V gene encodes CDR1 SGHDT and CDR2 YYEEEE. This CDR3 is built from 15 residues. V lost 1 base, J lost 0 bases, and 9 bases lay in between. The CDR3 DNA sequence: TGTGCCAGCAGCTTGTTTCAGGGAAGCACAGATACGCAGTATTTT. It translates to CASSLFQGSTDTQYF.

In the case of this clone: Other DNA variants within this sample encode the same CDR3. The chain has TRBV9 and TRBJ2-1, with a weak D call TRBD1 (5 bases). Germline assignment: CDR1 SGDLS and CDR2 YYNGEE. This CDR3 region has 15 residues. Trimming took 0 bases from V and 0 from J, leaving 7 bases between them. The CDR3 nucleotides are TGTGCCAGCAGCGTAGACCAGGGCTCCTACAATGAGCAGTTCTTC. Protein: CASSVDQGSYNEQFF.

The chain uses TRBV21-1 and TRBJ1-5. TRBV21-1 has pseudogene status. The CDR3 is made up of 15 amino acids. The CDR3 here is CASSVRPRSNQPQHF. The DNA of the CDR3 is TGTGCCAGCAGCGTCCGACCGAGGAGCAATCAGCCCCAGCATTTT.

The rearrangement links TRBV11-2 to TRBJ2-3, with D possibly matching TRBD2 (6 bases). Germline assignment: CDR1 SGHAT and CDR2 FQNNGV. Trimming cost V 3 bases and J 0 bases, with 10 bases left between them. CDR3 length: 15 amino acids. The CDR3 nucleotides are TGTGCCAGCAGCTTGGGACTCCCTAGCACAGATACGCAGTATTTT. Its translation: CASSLGLPSTDTQYF. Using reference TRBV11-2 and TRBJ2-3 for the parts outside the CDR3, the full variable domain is EAGVAQSPRYKIIEKRQSVAFWCNPISGHATLYWYQQILGQGPKLLIQFQNNGVVDDSQLPKDRFSAERLKGVDSTLKIQPAKLEDSAVYLCASSLGLPSTDTQYFGPGTRLTVL.

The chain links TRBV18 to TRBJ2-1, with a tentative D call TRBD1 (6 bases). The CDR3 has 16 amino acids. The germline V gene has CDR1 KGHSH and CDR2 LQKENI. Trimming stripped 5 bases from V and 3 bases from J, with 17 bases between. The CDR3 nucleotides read TGTGCCAGCTCAGAAAATTCAGGGGTTAACTACAATGAGCAGTTCTTC. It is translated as CASSENSGVNYNEQFF.

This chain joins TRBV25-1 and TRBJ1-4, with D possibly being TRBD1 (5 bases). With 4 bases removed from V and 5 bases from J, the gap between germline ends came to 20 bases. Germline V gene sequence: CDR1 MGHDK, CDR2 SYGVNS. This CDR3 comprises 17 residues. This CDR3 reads CASSGPRGGRQNEKLFF. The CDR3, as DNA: TGTGCCAGCAGTGGTCCCCGGGGGGGACGGCAAAATGAAAAACTGTTTTTT. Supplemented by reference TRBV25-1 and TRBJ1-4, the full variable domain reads EADIYQTPRYLVIGTGKKITLECSQTMGHDKMYWYQQDPGMELHLIHYSYGVNSTEKGDLSSESTVSRIRTEHFPLTLESARPSHTSQYLCASSGPRGGRQNEKLFFGSGTQLSVL.

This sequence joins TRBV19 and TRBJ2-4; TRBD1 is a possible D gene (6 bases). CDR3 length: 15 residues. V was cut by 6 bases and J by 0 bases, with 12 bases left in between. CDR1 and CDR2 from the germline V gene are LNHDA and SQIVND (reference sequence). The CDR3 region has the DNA TGTGCCAGTAGCGGACAGAAACTAGCCAAAAACATTCAGTACTTC. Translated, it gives CASSGQKLAKNIQYF.